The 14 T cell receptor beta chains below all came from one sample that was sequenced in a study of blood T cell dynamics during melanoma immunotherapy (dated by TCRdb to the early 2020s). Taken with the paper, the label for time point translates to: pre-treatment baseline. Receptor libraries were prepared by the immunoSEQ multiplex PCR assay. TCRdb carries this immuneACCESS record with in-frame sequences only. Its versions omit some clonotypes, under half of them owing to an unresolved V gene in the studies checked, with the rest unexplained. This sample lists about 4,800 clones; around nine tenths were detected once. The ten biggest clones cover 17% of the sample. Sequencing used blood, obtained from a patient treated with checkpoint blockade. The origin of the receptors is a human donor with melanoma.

CDR3 amino acids: CSVEKRLAARKTQYF. The CDR3 DNA sequence: TGCAGCGTTGAAAAAAGACTAGCGGCCCGAAAGACCCAGTACTTC. The chain uses TRBV29-1 and TRBJ2-5; 9 nucleotides match TRBD2. V was pared by 2 bases and J by 6 bases, with 10 bases of the junction left unmatched. Germline V gene lookup returns CDR1 SQVTM and CDR2 ANQGSEA. The CDR3 is 15 residues long.

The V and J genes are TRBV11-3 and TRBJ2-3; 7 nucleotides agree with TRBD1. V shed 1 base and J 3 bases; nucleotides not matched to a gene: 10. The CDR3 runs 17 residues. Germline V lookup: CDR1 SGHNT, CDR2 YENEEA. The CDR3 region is CASSLGTGVDRTDTQYF. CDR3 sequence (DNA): TGTGCCAGCAGCTTAGGAACAGGGGTCGACAGGACAGATACGCAGTATTTT.

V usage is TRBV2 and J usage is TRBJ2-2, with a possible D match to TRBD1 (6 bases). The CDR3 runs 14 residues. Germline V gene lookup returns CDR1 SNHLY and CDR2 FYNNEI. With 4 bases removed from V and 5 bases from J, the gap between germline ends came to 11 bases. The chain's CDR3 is CASSAKGVTGELFF. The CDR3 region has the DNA TGTGCCAGCAGTGCCAAGGGGGTAACCGGGGAGCTGTTTTTT.

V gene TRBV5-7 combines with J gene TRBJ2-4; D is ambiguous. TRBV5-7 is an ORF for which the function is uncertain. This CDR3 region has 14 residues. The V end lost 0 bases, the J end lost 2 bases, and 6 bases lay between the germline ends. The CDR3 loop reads CASSLELSKNIQYF. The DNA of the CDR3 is TGTGCCAGCAGCTTGGAGCTGTCCAAAAACATTCAGTACTTC.

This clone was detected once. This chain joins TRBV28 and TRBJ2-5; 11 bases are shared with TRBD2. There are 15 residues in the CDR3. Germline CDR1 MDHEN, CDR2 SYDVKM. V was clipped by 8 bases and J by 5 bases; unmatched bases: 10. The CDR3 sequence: CASGNSGRAQETQYF. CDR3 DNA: TGTGCCAGCGGGAATAGCGGGAGGGCCCAGGAGACCCAGTACTTC.

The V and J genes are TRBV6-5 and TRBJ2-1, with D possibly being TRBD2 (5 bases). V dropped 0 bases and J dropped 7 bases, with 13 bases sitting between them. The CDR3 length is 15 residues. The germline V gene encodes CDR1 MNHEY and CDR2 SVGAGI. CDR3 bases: TGTGCCAGCAGTTACTCCCCAGCGGTGGGGAATGAGCAGTTCTTC. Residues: CASSYSPAVGNEQFF.

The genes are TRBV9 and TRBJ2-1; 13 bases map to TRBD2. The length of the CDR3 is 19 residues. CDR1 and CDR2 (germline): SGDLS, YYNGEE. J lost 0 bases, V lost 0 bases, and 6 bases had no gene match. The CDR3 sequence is CASSVAGLAGRSSYNEQFF. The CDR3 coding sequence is TGTGCCAGCAGCGTAGCGGGACTAGCGGGAAGAAGCTCCTACAATGAGCAGTTCTTC.

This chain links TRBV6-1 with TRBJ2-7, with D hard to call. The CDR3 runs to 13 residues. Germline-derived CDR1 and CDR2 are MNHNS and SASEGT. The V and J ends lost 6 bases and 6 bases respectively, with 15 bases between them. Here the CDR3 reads CASSETKAREQYF. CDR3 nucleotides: TGTGCCAGCAGCGAAACAAAGGCTCGCGAGCAGTACTTC.

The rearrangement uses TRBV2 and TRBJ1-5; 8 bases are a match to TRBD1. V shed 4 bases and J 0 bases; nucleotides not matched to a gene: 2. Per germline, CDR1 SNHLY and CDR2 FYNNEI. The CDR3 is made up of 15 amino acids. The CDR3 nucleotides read TGTGCCAGCAGTGGGACAGGGAATAGCAATCAGCCCCAGCATTTT. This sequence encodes CASSGTGNSNQPQHF.

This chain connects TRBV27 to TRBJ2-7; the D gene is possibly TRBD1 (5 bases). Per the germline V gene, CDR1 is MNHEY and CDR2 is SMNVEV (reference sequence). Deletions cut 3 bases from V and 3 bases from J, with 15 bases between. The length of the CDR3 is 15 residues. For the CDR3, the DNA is TGTGCCAGCAGTTTGCTCGGGCAGGGATACTACGAGCAGTACTTC. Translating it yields CASSLLGQGYYEQYF.

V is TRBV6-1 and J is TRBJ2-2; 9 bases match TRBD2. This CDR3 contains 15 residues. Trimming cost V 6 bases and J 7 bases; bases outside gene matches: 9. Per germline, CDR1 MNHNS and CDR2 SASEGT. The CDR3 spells CASSWGAGGGGELFF. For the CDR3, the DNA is TGTGCCAGCAGCTGGGGAGCGGGAGGAGGCGGGGAGCTGTTTTTT.

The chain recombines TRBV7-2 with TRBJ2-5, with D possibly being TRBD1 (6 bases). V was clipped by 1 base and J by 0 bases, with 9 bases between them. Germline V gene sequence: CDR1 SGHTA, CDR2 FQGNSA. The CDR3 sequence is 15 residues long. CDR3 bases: TGTGCCAGCAGCTTAGGGGGACACTACCAAGAGACCCAGTACTTC. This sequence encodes CASSLGGHYQETQYF. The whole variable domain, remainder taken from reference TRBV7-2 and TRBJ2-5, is GAGVSQSPSNKVTEKGKDVELRCDPISGHTALYWYRQSLGQGLEFLIYFQGNSAPDKSGLPSDRFSAERTGGSVSTLTIQRTQQEDSAVYLCASSLGGHYQETQYFGPGTRLLVL.

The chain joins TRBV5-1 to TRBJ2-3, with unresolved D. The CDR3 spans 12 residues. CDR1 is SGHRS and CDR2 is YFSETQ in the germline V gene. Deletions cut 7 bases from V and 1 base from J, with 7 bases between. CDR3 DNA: TGCGCCAGCCGTCCGGGCACAGATACGCAGTATTTT. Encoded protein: CASRPGTDTQYF. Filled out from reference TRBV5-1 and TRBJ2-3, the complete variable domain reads KAGVTQTPRYLIKTRGQQVTLSCSPISGHRSVSWYQQTPGQGLQFLFEYFSETQRNKGNFPGRFSGRQFSNSRSEMNVSTLELGDSALYLCASRPGTDTQYFGPGTRLTVL.

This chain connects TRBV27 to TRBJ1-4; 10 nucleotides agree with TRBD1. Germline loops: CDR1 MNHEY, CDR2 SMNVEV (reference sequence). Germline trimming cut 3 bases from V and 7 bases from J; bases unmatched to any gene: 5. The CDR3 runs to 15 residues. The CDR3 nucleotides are TGTGCCAGCAGTTTGGACGACAGGGGGCGTGAAAAACTGTTTTTT. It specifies CASSLDDRGREKLFF.